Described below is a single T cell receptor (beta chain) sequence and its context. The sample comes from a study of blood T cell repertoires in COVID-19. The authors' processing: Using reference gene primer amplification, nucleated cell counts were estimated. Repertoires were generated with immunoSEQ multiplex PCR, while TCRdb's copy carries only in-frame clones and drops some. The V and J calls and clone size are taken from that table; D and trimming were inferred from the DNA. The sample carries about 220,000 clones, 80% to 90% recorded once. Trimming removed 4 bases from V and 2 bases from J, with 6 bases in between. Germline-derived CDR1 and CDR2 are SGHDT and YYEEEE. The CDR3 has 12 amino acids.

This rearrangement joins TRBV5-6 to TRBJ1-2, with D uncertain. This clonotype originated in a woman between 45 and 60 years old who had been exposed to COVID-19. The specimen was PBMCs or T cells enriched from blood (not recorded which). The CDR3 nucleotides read TGTGCCAGCAGCGGAGCCAACTATGGCTACACCTTC. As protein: CASSGANYGYTF.